This TCR beta chain was sequenced during a study of cytomegalovirus exposure and HLA in healthy donors. The PCR contained 60 Vbeta and 13 Jbeta primers. TCRdb keeps only in-frame clones here, not all; method: immunoSEQ multiplex PCR. This sample has some 140,000 clones; around 72% occur once, and the top ten carry around 1.5%. The germline gives CDR1 PRHDT, CDR2 FYEKMQ (reference sequence). V lost 2 bases, J lost 3 bases, and 7 bases lay in between. This CDR3 contains 13 residues. A few counts support this clone. The specimen was PBMCs. This TCR derives from a woman between 18 and 30 years old in good health and CMV-seronegative. The chain combines TRBV13 with TRBJ1-1; D is unclear. CDR3 protein: CASSLTVDTEAFF. The CDR3 DNA reads as TGTGCCAGCAGCTTAACGGTGGACACTGAAGCTTTCTTT.